One T cell receptor (beta chain) is described in this entry. Its antigen is undetermined. The sample originates from a study of liver allograft versus peripheral blood T cells. Study in general: The authors compared T cell receptor repertoires in transplanted livers with those in the peripheral blood of recipients.

Germline V gene sequence: CDR1 GTSNPN, CDR2 SVGIG (reference sequence). CDR3 length equals 13 residues. With 5 bases removed from V and 5 bases from J, the gap between germline ends came to 15 bases. Regarding the study as a whole: Repertoires found inside liver allografts reportedly differed from T cell receptor repertoires in peripheral blood.

One entry per CDR3 protein results from TCRdb running MiXCR on the reads. This sample has about 9,200 distinct CDR3 sequences, with over 20% found just once. The chain carries TRBV30 and TRBJ1-1, with TRBD1 as a possible D gene (6 bases). This receptor was obtained from a human patient who had a liver transplant. A share of the T cells may be of graft donor origin. The CDR3 loop is CAWVQGTFTEAFF. The DNA for the CDR3 is TGTGCCTGGGTACAGGGAACCTTTACTGAAGCTTTCTTT.